Reported below is one T cell receptor (beta chain). Its target is not known. Sequencing was performed with immunoSEQ multiplex PCR; in TCRdb, only in-frame clones are kept and a portion is missing. The sample yields over 85,000 clones, 80% to 95% seen once. This record comes from a study of T cell responses to AZD1222 COVID-19 vaccine. Study-wide results and caveats: Baseline serostatus was positive in only six AZD1222 recipients. Donors were chiefly white British, with a greater number of females, and clonal diversity was perhaps underestimated. Researchers report vaccine-associated CD4 TCRs spanning spike, with dominance at 160-218 and 743-854. Spike-specific TCR breadth and depth went up after people got two AZD1222 doses.

The clonotype was recovered from an adult who received the AZD1222 COVID-19 vaccine. The input for sequencing was peripheral blood, taken 28 days after the second AZD1222 dose.

The CDR3 loop reads CASSLGDRGQRPQHF. As DNA, the CDR3 is TGTGCCAGCAGCTTAGGGGACAGGGGGCAGAGGCCCCAGCATTTT. This chain links TRBV7-8 with TRBJ1-5; 12 nucleotides align to TRBD1. V dropped 1 base and J dropped 9; count of bases not matched to a gene: 4. The V gene's germline CDR1 is SGHVS and CDR2 FQNEAQ. The CDR3 consists of 15 residues.